This passage covers 32 T cell receptor beta chains from one sample sequenced in a study of T cell responses to AZD1222 COVID-19 vaccine. Only in-frame clones appear in the TCRdb table, and some are missing; sequencing was by immunoSEQ multiplex PCR. This sample has 130,000 to 150,000 clones, with 70% to 90% found just once. The source material was peripheral blood, sampled on day 0 of AZD1222 vaccination. Receptor source: an adult in good health.

This sequence joins TRBV29-1 and TRBJ2-7, with D possibly being TRBD1 (6 bases). The CDR3 has 14 residues. The V and J ends lost 5 bases and 0 bases respectively, with 14 bases between them. Germline V gene sequence: CDR1 SQVTM, CDR2 ANQGSEA. CDR3 nucleotide sequence: TGCAGCGTTACAGGGCGCATGGGCTCCTACGAGCAGTACTTC. Protein product: CSVTGRMGSYEQYF.

The genes are TRBV6-2 or TRBV6-3 and TRBJ2-7; weak D call: TRBD2 (6 bases). This CDR3 is built from 14 residues. Germline CDR1 and CDR2: MNHEY and SVGEGT. Trimming stripped 5 bases from V and 7 bases from J, with 18 bases between. The DNA of the CDR3 is TGTGCCAGCAGTGGGACGAAGCCCGGGGGTGAGCAGTACTTC. Translated, it gives CASSGTKPGGEQYF.

This chain joins TRBV5-1 and TRBJ1-6, with a tentative D call TRBD1 (5 bases). CDR1 and CDR2 (germline): SGHRS, YFSETQ. Between the trimmed V and J ends, which lost 0 bases and 9 bases, there was a span of 10 bases. The CDR3 has 14 amino acids. The DNA for the CDR3 is TGCGCCAGCAGCTTGGAGGGACCGAGTTCACCCCTCCACTTT. This gives the protein CASSLEGPSSPLHF.

A word on this clone: A read error may account for a junction end that differs from germline. Other nucleotide sequences in the sample specify the same CDR3. V usage is TRBV15 and J usage is TRBJ1-1; D gene uncertain. The CDR3 consists of 16 residues. CDR1 and CDR2 (germline): LNHNV, YYDKDF (reference sequence). The chain's CDR3 is CATSREFIGEGTEAFF. The CDR3, as DNA: TGTGCCACCAGCAGAGAGTTTATTGGGGAGGGCACTGAGGCTTTCTTT.

V and J are TRBV13 and TRBJ1-4; unclear D gene. The V gene's germline CDR1 is PRHDT and CDR2 FYEKMQ (reference sequence). V lost 0 bases to trimming and J lost 8 bases, with 10 bases between them. The CDR3 sequence is 14 residues long. CDR3 sequence reads: CASSLGLSGEKLFF. DNA of the CDR3: TGTGCCAGCAGCTTAGGGCTTTCGGGGGAAAAACTGTTTTTT.

The gene calls are TRBV4-3 and TRBJ1-2; D not certain. Per the germline V gene, CDR1 is LGHNA and CDR2 is YSLEER. This CDR3 has 15 residues. V was shortened by 0 bases and J by 6 bases, with 14 bases between the two germline ends. CDR3 sequence reads: CASSQDVRRIHGYTF. The DNA of the CDR3 is TGCGCCAGCAGCCAAGATGTCCGACGGATTCATGGCTACACCTTC.

The rearrangement joins TRBV6-6 to TRBJ2-1; TRBD2 aligns across 8 bases. CDR3 length equals 15 residues. The ends lost 6 bases at V and 8 bases at J; junction bases unmatched: 12. Per germline, CDR1 MNHNY and CDR2 SVGAGI (reference sequence). CDR3 loop: CASSRSGMSYYEQFF. CDR3 DNA sequence: TGTGCCAGCAGCCGTAGCGGGATGAGTTACTATGAGCAGTTCTTC.

The chain joins TRBV7-9 to TRBJ2-1; D is perhaps TRBD2 (6 bases). V was cut by 5 bases and J by 7 bases, with 18 bases left in between. This CDR3 has 15 residues. Germline CDR1 and CDR2: SEHNR and FQNEAQ (reference sequence). CDR3 in amino acids: CASSPLGGATNEQFF. For the CDR3, the DNA is TGTGCCAGCAGCCCCTTGGGGGGAGCAACGAATGAGCAGTTCTTC. Full variable domain (missing parts from reference TRBV7-9 and TRBJ2-1): DTGVSQNPRHKITKRGQNVTFRCDPISEHNRLYWYRQTLGQGPEFLTYFQNEAQLEKSRLLSDRFSAERPKGSFSTLEIQRTEQGDSAMYLCASSPLGGATNEQFFGPGTRLTVL.

The rearrangement joins TRBV29-1 to TRBJ1-1, with D tentatively TRBD1 (5 bases). Per the germline V gene, CDR1 is SQVTM and CDR2 is ANQGSEA. Trimming cost V 7 bases and J 0 bases, with 12 bases left between them. The CDR3 totals 13 residues. The CDR3 protein is CSGARGVNTEAFF. DNA for the CDR3: TGCAGCGGCGCCCGGGGGGTGAACACTGAAGCTTTCTTT. The whole variable domain, remainder taken from reference TRBV29-1 and TRBJ1-1, is SAVISQKPSRDICQRGTSLTIQCQVDSQVTMMFWYRQQPGQSLTLIATANQGSEATYESGFVIDKFPISRPNLTFSTLTVSNMSPEDSSIYLCSGARGVNTEAFFGQGTRLTVV.

The gene calls are TRBV5-4 and TRBJ2-5, with a tentative D call TRBD2 (6 bases). Trimming removed 2 bases at V and 5 bases at J, with 13 bases between. This CDR3 region has 14 residues. CDR1 and CDR2 (germline): SGHNT, YYREEE (reference sequence). This chain's CDR3 is CASSFRRAQETQYF. The DNA for the CDR3 is TGTGCCAGCAGCTTCCGGAGGGCCCAGGAGACCCAGTACTTC.

The genes are TRBV12-3 or TRBV12-4 and TRBJ1-2; D is unresolved. The ends were cut back, 5 bases at V and 4 bases at J, with 5 bases in the middle. The CDR3 is made up of 11 amino acids. The CDR3 spells CASSLSYGYTF. CDR3 bases: TGTGCCAGCAGTCTAAGCTATGGCTACACCTTC.

This chain connects TRBV4-2 to TRBJ2-7; D perhaps matches TRBD1 (6 bases). Trimming shortened V by 2 bases and J by 3 bases, and 20 bases separated the two germline ends. The germline CDR1 and CDR2 sequences are LGHNA and YNFKEQ. This CDR3 comprises 17 residues. The CDR3 reads CASSQIPVEQGHYEQYF. DNA of the CDR3: TGTGCCAGCAGCCAAATACCCGTGGAACAGGGCCACTACGAGCAGTACTTC.

This CDR3 is CASSTGVGYGYTF. The CDR3 region has the DNA TGTGCCAGCAGCACAGGGGTCGGTTATGGCTACACCTTC. V usage is TRBV14 and J usage is TRBJ1-2, with 7 bases identical to TRBD1. Germline CDR1 and CDR2: SGHDN and FVKESK. The CDR3 has 13 residues. V lost 5 bases, J lost 5 bases, and 5 bases stayed unmatched.

The chain carries TRBV7-9 and TRBJ1-6, with TRBD1 matching over 9 bases. CDR1 and CDR2 from the germline V gene are SEHNR and FQNEAQ (reference sequence). The CDR3 contains 14 residues. Trimming cost V 5 bases and J 8 bases; bases outside gene matches: 4. The CDR3 here is CASSTGTGYSPLHF. The DNA of the CDR3 is TGTGCCAGCAGCACCGGGACAGGGTATTCACCCCTCCACTTT.

The chain links TRBV18 to TRBJ2-2; 13 bases are shared with TRBD2. V gave up 8 bases and J gave up 4 bases; unmatched junction bases: 4. This CDR3 is 15 amino acids long. Per germline, CDR1 KGHSH and CDR2 LQKENI. In DNA, the CDR3 is TGTGCCAGCGTACTAGCGGGAGGGCCCACCGGGGAGCTGTTTTTT. The encoded protein is CASVLAGGPTGELFF.

V gene TRBV7-9 combines with J gene TRBJ1-5; tentative D call: TRBD1 (5 bases). The V end was cut by 5 bases, the J end by 4 bases, with 12 bases between. The CDR3 is 14 residues long. Germline assignment: CDR1 SEHNR and CDR2 FQNEAQ (reference sequence). Written as DNA, the CDR3 is TGTGCCAGCAGCGAGGGGCAGGGTAATCAGCCCCAGCATTTT. Its protein is CASSEGQGNQPQHF.

V is TRBV29-1 and J is TRBJ2-3, with D perhaps being TRBD1 or TRBD2 (6 bases each). From germline, CDR1 is SQVTM and CDR2 ANQGSEA. The V gene lost 4 bases and the J gene lost 9 bases, with 14 bases spanning the gap. The CDR3 runs to 12 residues. In nucleotides, the CDR3 is TGCAGCGTTGTCAGGGGACGGGGGACGCAGTATTTT. Amino acid sequence: CSVVRGRGTQYF.

The J gene is TRBJ2-7, the V gene TRBV24-1; D gene unclear. Trimming removed 4 bases from V and 6 bases from J, with 12 bases in between. CDR3 size: 13 residues. Germline V CDR1 and CDR2: KGHDR, SFDVKD. In DNA, the CDR3 is TGTGCCACCAGTGACTTTGTTACGGCCGAGCAGTACTTC. Protein: CATSDFVTAEQYF.

V is TRBV7-2 and J is TRBJ2-7; D gene uncertain. The germline V gene encodes CDR1 SGHTA and CDR2 FQGNSA. CDR3 length: 14 residues. V shed 5 bases and J shed 6 bases, with 17 bases lying between them. CDR3 in DNA: TGTGCCAGCAGCCCGGAGTGGAGCGATCGCGAGCAGTACTTC. It translates to CASSPEWSDREQYF.

This clone was found once. The chain is built from TRBV11-3 and TRBJ2-1, with 10 bases identical to TRBD1. CDR1 and CDR2 from the germline V gene are SGHNT and YENEEA. Losses at the gene ends were 4 bases for V and 4 bases for J; bases not matched to a gene: 7. CDR3 length equals 16 residues. In nucleotides, the CDR3 is TGTGCCAGCAGCTCGTTGACAGGGGGCTCGTACAATGAGCAGTTCTTC. Residues: CASSSLTGGSYNEQFF.

V usage is TRBV7-2 and J usage is TRBJ1-5; D is unresolved. Trimming removed 5 bases at V and 4 bases at J, with 15 bases between. Germline CDR1 and CDR2: SGHTA and FQGNSA. The CDR3 totals 15 residues. The CDR3 region has the DNA TGTGCCAGCAGCCCGAGCAATATTCGAAATCAGCCCCAGCATTTT. It codes for CASSPSNIRNQPQHF.

This rearrangement joins TRBV18 to TRBJ2-3; 9 bases fit TRBD2. Germline CDR1 KGHSH, CDR2 LQKENI. Trimming cost V 4 bases and J 8 bases; bases outside gene matches: 16. This CDR3 has 17 residues. This CDR3 is CASSLTFAGGPIGTQYF. DNA for the CDR3: TGTGCCAGCTCACTTACTTTTGCGGGAGGGCCTATTGGTACGCAGTATTTT.

The gene calls are TRBV14 and TRBJ2-7, with D possibly being TRBD1 or TRBD2 (5 bases each). Germline lookup yields CDR1 SGHDN and CDR2 FVKESK. The CDR3 totals 15 residues. Deletions cut 3 bases from V and 3 bases from J, with 15 bases between. In nucleotides, the CDR3 is TGTGCCAGCAGCCAGACCCCCGGGACCCTCTACGAGCAGTACTTC. Translated: CASSQTPGTLYEQYF.

This clone has only one observation. The chain has TRBV3-1 (or the pseudogene TRBV3-2) and TRBJ2-2; 12 bases agree with TRBD2. Trimming removed 3 bases from V and 5 bases from J; junction bases left unmatched: 7. The CDR3 length is 17 residues. In germline, CDR1 is LGHDT, CDR2 YNNKEL (reference sequence). This chain's CDR3 is CASSHTAGTSGTGELFF. CDR3 DNA: TGTGCCAGCAGCCATACGGCGGGGACTAGCGGGACCGGGGAGCTGTTTTTT.

The V gene is TRBV4-3, the J gene TRBJ2-4; unclear D gene. Germline V gene lookup returns CDR1 LGHNA and CDR2 YSLEER. The ends were cut back, 0 bases at V and 12 bases at J, with 15 bases in the middle. There are 14 residues in the CDR3. CDR3 DNA sequence: TGCGCCAGCAGCCAAGATCAGCTCTTAGAACCTCAGTACTTC. This sequence encodes CASSQDQLLEPQYF.

The chain joins TRBV14 to TRBJ2-3, with D unclear. The ends were cut back, 3 bases at V and 0 bases at J, with 25 bases in the middle. In germline, CDR1 is SGHDN, CDR2 FVKESK. This CDR3 region has 20 residues. This CDR3 is CASSHDIFAGGIASTDTQYF. In DNA form, the CDR3 reads TGTGCCAGCAGCCACGACATCTTCGCCGGTGGGATCGCTAGCACAGATACGCAGTATTTT.

The rearrangement links TRBV7-2 to TRBJ2-2, with D possibly TRBD2 on 5 matching bases. Trimming left V 3 bases short and J 6 bases short, with 17 bases between. Germline CDR1 reads SGHTA; CDR2 reads FQGNSA. The CDR3 covers 16 residues. The CDR3 sequence is CASSLPTRALAGELFF. The CDR3 coding sequence is TGTGCCAGCAGCTTGCCCACTAGAGCACTAGCCGGGGAGCTGTTTTTT.

CDR3 protein: CASSLAGWADTQYF. The CDR3 DNA reads as TGTGCCAGCAGCTTAGCGGGATGGGCAGATACGCAGTATTTT. This chain links TRBV7-8 with TRBJ2-3; no clear D gene. V was clipped by 0 bases and J by 4 bases, with 8 bases between them. Looked up from germline, CDR1 is SGHVS and CDR2 is FQNEAQ. The CDR3 runs to 14 residues.

This chain links TRBV6-5 with TRBJ1-2, with D tentatively TRBD1 (5 bases). Trimming removed 6 bases from V and 0 bases from J, with 14 bases in between. Germline CDR1 and CDR2: MNHEY and SVGAGI. The CDR3 contains 15 residues. The CDR3 DNA follows: TGTGCCAGCAGCGGGGGTAACACCGCTAACTATGGCTACACCTTC. Translated: CASSGGNTANYGYTF.

The gene calls are TRBV10-3 and TRBJ2-2; 8 bases align to TRBD2. Germline values: CDR1 ENHRY, CDR2 SYGVKD. Unmatched junction bases numbered 8, after V lost 8 bases and J lost 0 bases. This CDR3 region has 16 residues. The chain's CDR3 is CAILKHSGTNTGELFF. The CDR3 DNA reads as TGTGCCATCCTTAAACATAGCGGGACGAACACCGGGGAGCTGTTTTTT.

The chain joins TRBV18 to TRBJ1-1; D unresolved. Germline assignment: CDR1 KGHSH and CDR2 LQKENI. The CDR3 extends over 11 amino acids. Between the trimmed V and J ends, which lost 6 bases and 3 bases, there was a span of 5 bases. The CDR3 DNA follows: TGTGCCAGCTCTGGGGACACTGAAGCTTTCTTT. Its translation: CASSGDTEAFF.

CDR3 DNA: TGTGCCAGTAACCAATGGGGGTATCAGCCCCAGCATTTT. Encoded protein: CASNQWGYQPQHF. The chain employs TRBV19 and TRBJ1-5; a weak D match, TRBD1 (5 bases). Germline CDR1 reads LNHDA; CDR2 reads SQIVND (reference sequence). Trimming stripped 7 bases from V and 5 bases from J, with 12 bases between. The CDR3 sequence is 13 residues long.